This entry concerns a single T cell receptor (beta chain). Its specificity is unknown. One end of the junction does not line up with germline, which may come from a read error. The CDR3 is made up of 16 amino acids. The data are from a study of tumor and adjacent non-tumor tissue in lung cancer. Three rounds of nested PCR, following a modified ARM-PCR protocol, produced the TCRbeta library. TCRdb re-called the multiplex PCR reads through MiXCR, storing one row per CDR3 protein. The table includes some 100,000 distinct CDR3 sequences, around three fifths detected once. Whole-study results and caveats: Significantly higher TCR diversity was found in tumor than normal lung. Normal lung showed higher cumulative top 100 clone frequency than tumor.

No cell sorting was done before RNA was extracted from the tissue. This non-tumor lung sample came from over 3 cm beyond the tumor edge. The sequence was obtained from a man in his thirties or forties with non-small cell lung cancer. The sequenced sample consisted of distant non-tumor lung tissue. This chain uses TRBV12-3 or TRBV12-4 with TRBJ2-1; TRBD2 matches at 13 bases. Written as DNA, the CDR3 is TGTGCCAGCAGGGGGGATAGGACTAGCGGGAGAGGTGAGCAGCTCTTC. Encoded protein: CASRGDRTSGRGEQLF.